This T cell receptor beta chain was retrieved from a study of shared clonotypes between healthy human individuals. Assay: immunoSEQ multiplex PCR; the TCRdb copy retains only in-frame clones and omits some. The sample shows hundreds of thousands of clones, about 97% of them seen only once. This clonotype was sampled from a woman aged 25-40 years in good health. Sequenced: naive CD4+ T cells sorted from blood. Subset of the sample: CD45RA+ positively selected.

DNA of the CDR3: TGTGCCAGTATCGGATGGGGGAACACTGAAGCTTTCTTT. This translates into CASIGWGNTEAFF. The V and J genes are TRBV19 and TRBJ1-1; D ambiguous. V lost 7 bases to trimming and J lost 1 base, with 10 bases between them. Germline CDR1 LNHDA, CDR2 SQIVND (reference sequence). This CDR3 has 13 residues.